Sequencing of this TCR beta chain was carried out in a study of molecular identifiers for immune sequencing clone quantification. The CDR3 has 14 residues. CDR1 is MNHEY and CDR2 is SMNVEV in the germline V gene (reference sequence). V was cut by 6 bases and J by 8 bases, with 17 bases left in between. TCRdb fed the PCR reads into MiXCR, producing one record per CDR3 protein. The sample carries about 640,000 distinct CDR3 sequences, just under 20% recorded once. The sequence came from a human donor in good health. Some libraries in this study had Jurkat cell RNA spiked in. The rearrangement joins TRBV27 to TRBJ1-5; D gene uncertain. Sequencing was carried out using naive CD8+ T cells from blood, with Jurkat cell RNA spiked in. The subset: FACS-sorted CD8+CD4-CCR7+CD45RA+ naive T cells. The CDR3 sequence is CASSPLGPGEPQHF. As DNA, the CDR3 is TGTGCCAGCAGCCCACTTGGACCCGGGGAGCCCCAGCATTTT.